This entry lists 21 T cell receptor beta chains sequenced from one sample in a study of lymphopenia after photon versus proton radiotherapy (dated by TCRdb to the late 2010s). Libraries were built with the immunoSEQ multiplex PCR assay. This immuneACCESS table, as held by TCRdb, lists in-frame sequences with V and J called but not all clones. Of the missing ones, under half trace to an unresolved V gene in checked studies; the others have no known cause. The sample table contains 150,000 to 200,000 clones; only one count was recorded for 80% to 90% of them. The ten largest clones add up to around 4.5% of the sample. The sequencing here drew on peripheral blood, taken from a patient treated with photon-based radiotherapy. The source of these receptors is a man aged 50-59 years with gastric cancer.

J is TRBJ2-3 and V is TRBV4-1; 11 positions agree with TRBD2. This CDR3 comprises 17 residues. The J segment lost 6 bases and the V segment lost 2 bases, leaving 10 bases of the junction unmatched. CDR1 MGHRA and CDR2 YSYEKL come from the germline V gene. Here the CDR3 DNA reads TGCGCCAGCAGCCAAAGTGCTAGCGGGAGGATCAGCGATACGCAGTATTTT. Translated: CASSQSASGRISDTQYF.

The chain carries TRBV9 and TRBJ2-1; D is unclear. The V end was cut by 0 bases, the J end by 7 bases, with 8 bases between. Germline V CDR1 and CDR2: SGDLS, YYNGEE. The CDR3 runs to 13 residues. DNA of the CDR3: TGTGCCAGCAGCGTAGCAGTGGGGAATGAGCAGTTCTTC. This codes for CASSVAVGNEQFF.

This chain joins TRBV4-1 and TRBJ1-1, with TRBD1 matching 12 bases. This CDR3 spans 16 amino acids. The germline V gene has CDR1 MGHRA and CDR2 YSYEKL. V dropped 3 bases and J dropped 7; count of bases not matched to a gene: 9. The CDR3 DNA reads TGCGCCAGCAGCCATTCCGGGACAGGGGGCGATGTTGAAGCTTTCTTT. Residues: CASSHSGTGGDVEAFF.

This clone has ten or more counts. This CDR3 is CASSLREATEKLFF. The CDR3 nucleotides read TGCGCCAGCAGCCTCAGGGAGGCAACTGAAAAACTGTTTTTT. The chain recombines TRBV4-1 with TRBJ1-4; D possibly corresponds to TRBD1 (5 bases). In germline, CDR1 is MGHRA, CDR2 YSYEKL. The CDR3 is 14 residues long. The V gene lost 4 bases and the J gene lost 7 bases, with 13 bases spanning the gap.

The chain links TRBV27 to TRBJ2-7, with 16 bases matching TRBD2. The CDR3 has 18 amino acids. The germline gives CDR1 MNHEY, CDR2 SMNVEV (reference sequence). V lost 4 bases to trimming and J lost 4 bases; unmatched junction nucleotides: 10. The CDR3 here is CASSSSGTSGRGLYEQYF. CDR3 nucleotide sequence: TGTGCCAGCAGTTCGTCGGGGACTAGCGGGAGGGGTCTTTACGAGCAGTACTTC.

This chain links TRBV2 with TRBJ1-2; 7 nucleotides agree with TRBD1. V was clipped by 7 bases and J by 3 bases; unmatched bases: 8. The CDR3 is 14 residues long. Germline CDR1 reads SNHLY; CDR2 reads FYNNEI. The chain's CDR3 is CASKKSGGDYGYTF. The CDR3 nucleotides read TGTGCCAGCAAAAAGTCAGGGGGGGACTATGGCTACACCTTC.

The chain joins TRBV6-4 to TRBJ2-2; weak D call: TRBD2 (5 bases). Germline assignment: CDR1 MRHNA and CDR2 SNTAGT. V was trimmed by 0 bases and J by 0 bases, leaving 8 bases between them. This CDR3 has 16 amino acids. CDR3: CASSDSPGANTGELFF. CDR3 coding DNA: TGTGCCAGCAGTGACTCGCCCGGGGCGAACACCGGGGAGCTGTTTTTT.

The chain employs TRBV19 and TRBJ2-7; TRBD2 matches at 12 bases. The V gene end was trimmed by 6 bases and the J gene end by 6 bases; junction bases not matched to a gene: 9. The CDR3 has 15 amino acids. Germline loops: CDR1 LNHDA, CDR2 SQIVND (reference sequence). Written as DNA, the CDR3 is TGTGCCAGTAGCTTGACTAGCGGGAGTCTTCTCGAGCAGTACTTC. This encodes CASSLTSGSLLEQYF.

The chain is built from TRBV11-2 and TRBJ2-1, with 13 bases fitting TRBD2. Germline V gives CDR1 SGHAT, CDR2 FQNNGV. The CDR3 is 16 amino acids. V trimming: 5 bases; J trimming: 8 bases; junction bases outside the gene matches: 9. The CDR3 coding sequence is TGTGCCAGCAGCGGCGGACTAGCGGGAGACCGCGATGAGCAGTTCTTC. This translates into CASSGGLAGDRDEQFF. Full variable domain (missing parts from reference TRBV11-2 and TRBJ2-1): EAGVAQSPRYKIIEKRQSVAFWCNPISGHATLYWYQQILGQGPKLLIQFQNNGVVDDSQLPKDRFSAERLKGVDSTLKIQPAKLEDSAVYLCASSGGLAGDRDEQFFGPGTRLTVL.

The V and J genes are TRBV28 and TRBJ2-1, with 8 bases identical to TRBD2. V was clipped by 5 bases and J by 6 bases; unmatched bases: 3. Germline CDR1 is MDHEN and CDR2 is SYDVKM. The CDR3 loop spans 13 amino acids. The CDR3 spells CASSSGRINEQFF. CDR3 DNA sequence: TGTGCCAGCAGTAGCGGGAGAATCAATGAGCAGTTCTTC.

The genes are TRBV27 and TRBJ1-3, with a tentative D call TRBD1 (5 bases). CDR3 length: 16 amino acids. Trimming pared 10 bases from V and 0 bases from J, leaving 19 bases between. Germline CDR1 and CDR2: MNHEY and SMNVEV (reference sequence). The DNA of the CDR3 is TGTGCCACCACCTTCCCTGACAGCTCCTCTGGAAACACCATATATTTT. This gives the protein CATTFPDSSSGNTIYF.

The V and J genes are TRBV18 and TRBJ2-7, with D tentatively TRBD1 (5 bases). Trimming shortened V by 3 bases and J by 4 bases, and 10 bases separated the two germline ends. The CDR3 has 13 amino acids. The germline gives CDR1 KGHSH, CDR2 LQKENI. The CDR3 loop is CASSPSREYEQYF. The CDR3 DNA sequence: TGTGCCAGCTCACCCTCCAGGGAATACGAGCAGTACTTC.

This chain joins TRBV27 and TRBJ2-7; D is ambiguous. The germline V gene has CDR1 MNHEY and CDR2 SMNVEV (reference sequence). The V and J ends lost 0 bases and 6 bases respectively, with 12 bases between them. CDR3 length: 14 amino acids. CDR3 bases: TGTGCCAGCAGTTTATCCGGCCGCTCATCCGAGCAGTACTTC. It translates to CASSLSGRSSEQYF.

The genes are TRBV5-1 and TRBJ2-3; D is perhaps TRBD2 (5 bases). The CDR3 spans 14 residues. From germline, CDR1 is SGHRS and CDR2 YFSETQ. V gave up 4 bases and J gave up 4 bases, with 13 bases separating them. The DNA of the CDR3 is TGCGCCAGCAGCGTCCAGGAGGCCCCAGATACGCAGTATTTT. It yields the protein CASSVQEAPDTQYF.

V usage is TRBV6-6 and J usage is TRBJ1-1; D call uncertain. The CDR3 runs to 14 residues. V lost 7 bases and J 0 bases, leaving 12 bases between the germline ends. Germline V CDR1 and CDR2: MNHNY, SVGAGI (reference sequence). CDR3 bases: TGTGCCAGCACCGTCCTTTTAGTGAACACTGAAGCTTTCTTT. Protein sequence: CASTVLLVNTEAFF.

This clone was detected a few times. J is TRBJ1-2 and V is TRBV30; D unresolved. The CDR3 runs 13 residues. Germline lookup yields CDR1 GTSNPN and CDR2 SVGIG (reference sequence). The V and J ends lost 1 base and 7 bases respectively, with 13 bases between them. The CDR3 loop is CAWSGLVPFGYTF. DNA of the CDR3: TGTGCCTGGAGTGGGCTGGTCCCGTTTGGCTACACCTTC.

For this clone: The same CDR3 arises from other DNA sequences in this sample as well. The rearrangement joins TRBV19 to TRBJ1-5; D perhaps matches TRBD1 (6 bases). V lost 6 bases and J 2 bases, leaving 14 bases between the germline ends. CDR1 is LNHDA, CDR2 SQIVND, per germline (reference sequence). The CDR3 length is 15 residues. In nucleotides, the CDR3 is TGTGCCAGTAGCCTACAGGGCCGAGGCAATCAGCCCCAGCATTTT. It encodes CASSLQGRGNQPQHF. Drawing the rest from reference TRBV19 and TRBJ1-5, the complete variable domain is DGGITQSPKYLFRKEGQNVTLSCEQNLNHDAMYWYRQDPGQGLRLIYYSQIVNDFQKGDIAEGYSVSREKKESFPLTVTSAQKNPTAFYLCASSLQGRGNQPQHFGDGTRLSIL.

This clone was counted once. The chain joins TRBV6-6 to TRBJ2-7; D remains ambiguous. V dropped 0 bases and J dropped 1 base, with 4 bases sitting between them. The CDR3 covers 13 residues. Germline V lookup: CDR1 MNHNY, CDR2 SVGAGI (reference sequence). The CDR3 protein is CASSYSESYEQYF. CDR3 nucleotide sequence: TGTGCCAGCAGTTACTCGGAGTCCTACGAGCAGTACTTC.

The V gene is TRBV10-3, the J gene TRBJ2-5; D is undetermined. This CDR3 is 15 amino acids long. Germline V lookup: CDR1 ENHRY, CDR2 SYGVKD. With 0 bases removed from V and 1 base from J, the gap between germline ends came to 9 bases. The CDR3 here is CAISESGETQETQYF. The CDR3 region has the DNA TGTGCCATCAGTGAGTCTGGGGAAACCCAAGAGACCCAGTACTTC.

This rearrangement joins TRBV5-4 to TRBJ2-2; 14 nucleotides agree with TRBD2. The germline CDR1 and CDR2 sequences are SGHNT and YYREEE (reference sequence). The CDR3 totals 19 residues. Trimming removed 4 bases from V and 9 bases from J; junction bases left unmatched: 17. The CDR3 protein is CASSRPPSGTSGGGRELFF. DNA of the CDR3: TGTGCCAGCAGCCGACCCCCTTCCGGGACTAGCGGGGGCGGAAGGGAGCTGTTTTTT.

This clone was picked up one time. In DNA, the CDR3 is TGTGCCGGAACTGTCTTAGGTACCATCTACAATGAGCAGTTCTTC. Its translation is CAGTVLGTIYNEQFF. The chain links TRBV30 to TRBJ2-1; D not certain. CDR1 is GTSNPN and CDR2 is SVGIG in the germline V gene (reference sequence). The CDR3 is made up of 15 amino acids. Trimming removed 8 bases from V and 3 bases from J, with 20 bases in between.